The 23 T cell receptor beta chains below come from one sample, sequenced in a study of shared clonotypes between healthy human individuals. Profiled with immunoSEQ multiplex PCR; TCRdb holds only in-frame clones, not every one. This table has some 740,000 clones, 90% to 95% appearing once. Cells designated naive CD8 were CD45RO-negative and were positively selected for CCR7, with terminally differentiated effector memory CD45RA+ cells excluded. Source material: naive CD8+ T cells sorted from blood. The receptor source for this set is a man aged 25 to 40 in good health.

CDR3 amino acids: CASSEARQPNQPQHF. DNA for the CDR3: TGTGCCAGCAGTGAAGCTCGACAGCCCAATCAGCCCCAGCATTTT. The chain uses TRBV6-1 and TRBJ1-5; perhaps TRBD1 as D (5 bases). The CDR3 extends over 15 amino acids. The germline CDR1 and CDR2 sequences are MNHNS and SASEGT. V dropped 0 bases and J dropped 3 bases, with 9 bases sitting between them.

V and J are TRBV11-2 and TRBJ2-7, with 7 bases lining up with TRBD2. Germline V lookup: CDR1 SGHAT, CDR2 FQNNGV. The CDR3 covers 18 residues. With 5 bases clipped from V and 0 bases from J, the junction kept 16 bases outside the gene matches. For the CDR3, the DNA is TGTGCCAGCAGCCCCTCCGGGACTACAATACAAGCCTCCTACGAGCAGTACTTC. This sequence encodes CASSPSGTTIQASYEQYF.

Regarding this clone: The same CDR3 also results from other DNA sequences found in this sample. DNA for the CDR3: TGTGCCAGCAGTTTAACAGGCTCCACAGATACGCAGTATTTT. It yields the protein CASSLTGSTDTQYF. J is TRBJ2-3 and V is TRBV28; D may be TRBD1 (5 bases). The germline V gene has CDR1 MDHEN and CDR2 SYDVKM. V was cut by 2 bases and J by 2 bases, with 8 bases left in between. The CDR3 contains 14 residues.

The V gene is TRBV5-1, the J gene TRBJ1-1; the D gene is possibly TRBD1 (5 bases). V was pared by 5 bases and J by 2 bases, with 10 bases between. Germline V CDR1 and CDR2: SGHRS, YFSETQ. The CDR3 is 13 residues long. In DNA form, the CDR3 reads TGCGCCAGCAGTTGGGGGTTAAACACTGAAGCTTTCTTT. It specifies CASSWGLNTEAFF.

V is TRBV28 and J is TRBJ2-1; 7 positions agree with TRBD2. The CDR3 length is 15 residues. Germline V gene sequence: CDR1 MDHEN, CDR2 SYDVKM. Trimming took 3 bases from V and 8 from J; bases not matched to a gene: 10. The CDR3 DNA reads TGTGCCAGCAGTTTGATGGGGGAGGGCCGTGATGAGCAGTTCTTC. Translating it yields CASSLMGEGRDEQFF.

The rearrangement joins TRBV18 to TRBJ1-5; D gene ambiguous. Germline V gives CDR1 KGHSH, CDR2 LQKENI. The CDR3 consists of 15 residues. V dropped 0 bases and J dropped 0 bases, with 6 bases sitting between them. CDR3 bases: TGTGCCAGCTCACCACCGCCGGGTAGCAATCAGCCCCAGCATTTT. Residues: CASSPPPGSNQPQHF.

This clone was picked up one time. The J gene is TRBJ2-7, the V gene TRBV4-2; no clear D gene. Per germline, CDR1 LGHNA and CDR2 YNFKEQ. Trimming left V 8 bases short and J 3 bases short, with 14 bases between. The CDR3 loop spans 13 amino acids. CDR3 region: CASSEFAGYEQYF. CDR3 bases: TGTGCCAGCTCCGAATTTGCAGGCTACGAGCAGTACTTC.

The CDR3 nucleotides are TGTGCCAGTAGTATTACGACGGAGCGCCCCTACGAGCAGTACTTC. It specifies CASSITTERPYEQYF. This chain joins TRBV19 and TRBJ2-7; D call uncertain. The length of the CDR3 is 15 residues. CDR1 and CDR2 from the germline V gene are LNHDA and SQIVND (reference sequence). Trimming cost V 3 bases and J 2 bases, with 14 bases left between them.

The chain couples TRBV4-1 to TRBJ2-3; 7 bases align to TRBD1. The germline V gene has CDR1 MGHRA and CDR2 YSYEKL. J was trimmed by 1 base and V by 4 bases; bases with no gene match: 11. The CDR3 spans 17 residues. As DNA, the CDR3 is TGCGCCAGCAGCCTCATATACCGGGACAGTGGCACAGATACGCAGTATTTT. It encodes CASSLIYRDSGTDTQYF.

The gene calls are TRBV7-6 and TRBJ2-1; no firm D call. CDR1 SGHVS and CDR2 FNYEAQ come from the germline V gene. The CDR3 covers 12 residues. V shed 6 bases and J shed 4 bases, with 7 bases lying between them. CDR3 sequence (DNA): TGTGCCAGCAGTTTCACTTACAATGAGCAGTTCTTC. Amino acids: CASSFTYNEQFF.

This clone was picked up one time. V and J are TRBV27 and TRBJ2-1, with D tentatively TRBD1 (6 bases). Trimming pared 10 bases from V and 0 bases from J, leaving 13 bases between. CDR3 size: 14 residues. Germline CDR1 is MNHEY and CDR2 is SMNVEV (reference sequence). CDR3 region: CATRGRSSYNEQFF. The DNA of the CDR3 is TGTGCCACCAGGGGACGGAGCTCCTACAATGAGCAGTTCTTC.

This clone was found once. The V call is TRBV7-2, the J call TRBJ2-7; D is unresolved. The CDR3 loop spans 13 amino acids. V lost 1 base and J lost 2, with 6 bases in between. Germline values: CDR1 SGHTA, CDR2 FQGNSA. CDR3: CASSLEVAYEQYF. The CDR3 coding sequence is TGTGCCAGCAGCTTAGAGGTGGCCTACGAGCAGTACTTC.

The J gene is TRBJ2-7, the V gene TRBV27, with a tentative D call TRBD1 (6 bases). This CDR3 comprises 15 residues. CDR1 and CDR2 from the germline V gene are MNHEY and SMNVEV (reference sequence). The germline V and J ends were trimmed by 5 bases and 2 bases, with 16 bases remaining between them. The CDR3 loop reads CASSPRDMLTYEQYF. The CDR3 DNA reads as TGTGCCAGCAGTCCTCGGGACATGTTAACCTACGAGCAGTACTTC.

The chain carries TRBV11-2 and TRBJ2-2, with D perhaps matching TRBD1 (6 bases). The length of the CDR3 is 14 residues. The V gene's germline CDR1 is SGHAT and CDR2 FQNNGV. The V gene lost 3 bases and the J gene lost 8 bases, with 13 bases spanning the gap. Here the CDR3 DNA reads TGTGCCAGCAGCTTTACAGGGAAACCAGGGGAGCTGTTTTTT. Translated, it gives CASSFTGKPGELFF.

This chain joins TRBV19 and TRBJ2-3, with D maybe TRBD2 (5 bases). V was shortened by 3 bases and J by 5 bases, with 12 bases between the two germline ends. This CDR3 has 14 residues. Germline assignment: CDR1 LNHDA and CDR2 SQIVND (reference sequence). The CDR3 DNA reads TGTGCCAGTAGTATCGGCGGAGGCCAAGATACGCAGTATTTT. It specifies CASSIGGGQDTQYF.

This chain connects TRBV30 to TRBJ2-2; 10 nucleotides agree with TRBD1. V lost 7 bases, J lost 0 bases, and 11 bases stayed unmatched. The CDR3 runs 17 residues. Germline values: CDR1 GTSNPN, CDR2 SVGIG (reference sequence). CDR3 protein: CALLDRDRGTNTGELFF. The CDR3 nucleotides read TGTGCCTTACTAGACCGGGACAGGGGAACGAACACCGGGGAGCTGTTTTTT.

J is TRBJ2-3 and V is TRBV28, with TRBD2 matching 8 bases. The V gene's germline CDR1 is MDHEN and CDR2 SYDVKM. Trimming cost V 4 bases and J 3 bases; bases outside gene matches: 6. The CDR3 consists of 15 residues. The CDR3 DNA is TGTGCCAGCAGTTCCCAGCGGGAGATTACAGATACGCAGTATTTT. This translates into CASSSQREITDTQYF.

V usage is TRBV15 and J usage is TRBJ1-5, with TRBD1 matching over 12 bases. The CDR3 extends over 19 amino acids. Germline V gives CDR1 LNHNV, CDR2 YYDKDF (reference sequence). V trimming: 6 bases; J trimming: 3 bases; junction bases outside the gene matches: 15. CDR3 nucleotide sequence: TGTGCCACCAGAGCTCCCGGGACAGGGGGCCTTCTCCACAATCAGCCCCAGCATTTT. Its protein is CATRAPGTGGLLHNQPQHF.

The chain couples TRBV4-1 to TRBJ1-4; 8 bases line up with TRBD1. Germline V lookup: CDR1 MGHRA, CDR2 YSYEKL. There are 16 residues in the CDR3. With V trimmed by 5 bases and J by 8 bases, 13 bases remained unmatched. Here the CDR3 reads CASSNLTGGRGEKLFF. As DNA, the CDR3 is TGCGCCAGCAGCAACCTTACAGGGGGTAGGGGGGAAAAACTGTTTTTT.

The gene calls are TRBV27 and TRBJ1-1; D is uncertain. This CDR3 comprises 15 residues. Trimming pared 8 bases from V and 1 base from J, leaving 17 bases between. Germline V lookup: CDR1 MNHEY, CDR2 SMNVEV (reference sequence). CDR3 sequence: CASGRPWGANTEAFF. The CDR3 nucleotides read TGTGCCAGCGGGAGACCGTGGGGAGCGAACACTGAAGCTTTCTTT.

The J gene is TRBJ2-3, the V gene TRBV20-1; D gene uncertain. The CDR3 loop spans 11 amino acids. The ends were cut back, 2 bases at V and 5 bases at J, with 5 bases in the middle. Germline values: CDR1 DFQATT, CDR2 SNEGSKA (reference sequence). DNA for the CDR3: TGCAGTGCTAGATTTGTAGATACGCAGTATTTT. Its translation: CSARFVDTQYF.

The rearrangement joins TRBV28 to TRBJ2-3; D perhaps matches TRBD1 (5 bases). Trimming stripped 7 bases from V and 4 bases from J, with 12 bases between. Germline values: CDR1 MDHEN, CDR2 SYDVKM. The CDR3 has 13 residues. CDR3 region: CASTTGYPDTQYF. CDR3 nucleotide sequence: TGTGCCAGCACCACAGGATATCCAGATACGCAGTATTTT.

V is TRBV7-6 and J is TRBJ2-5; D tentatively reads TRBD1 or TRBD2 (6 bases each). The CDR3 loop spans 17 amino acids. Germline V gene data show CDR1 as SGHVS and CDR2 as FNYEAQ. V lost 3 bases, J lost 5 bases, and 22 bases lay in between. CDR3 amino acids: CASSFVRGLAFSETQYF. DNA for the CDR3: TGTGCCAGCAGCTTCGTCCGGGGGCTAGCGTTTAGTGAGACCCAGTACTTC.